This T cell receptor (beta chain) was sequenced in a study of T cell responses to AZD1222 COVID-19 vaccine. Study-wide points: Spike regions recognized by vaccine-associated CD4 TCRs spanned the protein, led by 160-218 and 743-854.

Assay used: immunoSEQ multiplex PCR; TCRdb lists only in-frame clones, some missing. This sample has about 180,000 clones, with almost 90% found just once. The CDR3 is 18 amino acids. V was trimmed by 1 base and J by 0 bases, leaving 19 bases between them. From germline, CDR1 is SEHNR and CDR2 FQNEAQ (reference sequence). Comment on this clone: Its antigen is unidentified.

This rearrangement joins TRBV7-9 to TRBJ2-7; D possibly corresponds to TRBD1 (5 bases). The TCR originated in an adult who received the AZD1222 COVID-19 vaccine. Sequenced material: peripheral blood, taken 28 days after the second AZD1222 dose. The CDR3 DNA sequence: TGTGCCAGCAGCTTAGTCGGGCCGCAGGGCCTGAGCTCCTACGAGCAGTACTTC. This sequence encodes CASSLVGPQGLSSYEQYF.